This TCR beta chain came from a study of T-cell memory formation after mild COVID-19 (dated by TCRdb to about 2021). Notes on the research overall: TCR sequence clusters from the two donors were found to be largely donor specific. T-cell clones expanding and contracting after mild COVID-19 in two donors were tracked by longitudinal TCRalpha and TCRbeta repertoire sequencing. Two young, previously healthy adult volunteers made up the cohort, one male and one female. The investigation overall reported the following: Clones that contracted from day 15 to 85 showed balanced CD4/CD8 phenotypes, whereas a second wave of clones that expanded from day 15 to 37 leaned towards CD4+. Some responding clones were detected in pre-infection memory, suggesting pre-existing cross-reactive memory T cells joined the SARS-CoV-2 response. Whether the second-wave clones peaking on day 37 were SARS-CoV-2 specific was not confirmed. Contracting CD4+ clones were found mainly in CM and EM memory subsets, while CD8+ clones were enriched in EMRA. The study covered only a couple of mild cases, and larger cohorts including severe cases with pre-infection samples were considered necessary.

Via the germline V gene, CDR1 is SGHTA and CDR2 FQGNSA. The germline V and J ends show losses of 5 bases and 2 bases respectively, and no gene match explains 2 bases of the junction. The CDR3 runs 14 residues from the cysteine to the phenylalanine. CDR3 DNA is the only sequence kept; it has 42 bases, read in frame from the first base. The sample holds a few counts of this clonotype. Its antigen remains unidentified. Per-base qualities were not stored, and no clone one base away is much larger. PBMCs were isolated by Ficoll-Paque density gradient centrifugation. The sequencing machine was an Illumina NovaSeq 6000. cDNA libraries for TCRalpha and TCRbeta were prepared by 5'RACE using constant-segment primers, with sample barcodes and unique molecular identifiers added. RNA was extracted from every sample with Trizol reagent. Amplification of the libraries took two PCR steps, and the second step added a second sample barcode plus Illumina TruSeq adapters. The libraries were sequenced on an Illumina NovaSeq using 2 x 150 bp paired-end reads. As for the original processing: Reads were demultiplexed and collapsed into UMI-guided consensus sequences with migec v1.2.7. Using mixcr v2.1.11, the UMI consensuses were aligned to TRA and TRB V and J templates and assembled into clonotypes. Clonotypes were classified as expanded or contracted when called significant by both edgeR and NoisET, with noise models trained on biological replicates. For edgeR calls, the thresholds were a false discovery rate-adjusted p below 0.01 and a log2 fold-change of 1. As an exploratory analysis of dynamics, PCA with hierarchical clustering was applied to max-normalized trajectories of the 1000 most abundant clonotypes. Each responding clone was given a CD4 or CD8 phenotype based on the CD4+ and CD8+ repertoires, which had been sequenced separately. TCRdb reran the public reads through fastp at Q25 and MiXCR, keeping productive beta chains. Each entry merges the rows of one CDR3 protein and shows their most common DNA and genes. The authors' filters were not applied to this entry. For this sample there are about 470,000 distinct CDR3 sequences; roughly 18% appear just once. The biggest ten clones account for 12% of the sample.

The chain is encoded by TRBV7-2 joined to TRBJ2-4; 8 central nucleotides agree with TRBD1. Sequenced: PBMCs or a T cell subset sorted from them (not recorded which). The sequence was obtained from an adult woman who had mild COVID-19 (a few samples of this study predate the infection). The sample titles of this study are shuffled in the database, so cell type and time point are left out; the donor was told from shared clones. The CDR3 in this case is CASSPGGSKNIQYF. The DNA reads TGTGCCAGCAGCCCAGGGGGCTCCAAAAACATTCAGTACTTC.